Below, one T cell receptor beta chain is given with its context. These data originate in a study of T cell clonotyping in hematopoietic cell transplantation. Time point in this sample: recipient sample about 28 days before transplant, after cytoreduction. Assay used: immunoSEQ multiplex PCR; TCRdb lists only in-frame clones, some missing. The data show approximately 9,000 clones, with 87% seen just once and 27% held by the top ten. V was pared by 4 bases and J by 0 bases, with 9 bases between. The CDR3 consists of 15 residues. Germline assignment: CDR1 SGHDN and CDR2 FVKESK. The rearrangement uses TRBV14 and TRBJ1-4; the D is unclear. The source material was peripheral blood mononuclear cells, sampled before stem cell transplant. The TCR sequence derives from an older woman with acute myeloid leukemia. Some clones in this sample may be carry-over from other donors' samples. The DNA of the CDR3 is TGTGCCAGCAGCCGCCGTGTTGCAACTAATGAAAAACTGTTTTTT. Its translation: CASSRRVATNEKLFF.